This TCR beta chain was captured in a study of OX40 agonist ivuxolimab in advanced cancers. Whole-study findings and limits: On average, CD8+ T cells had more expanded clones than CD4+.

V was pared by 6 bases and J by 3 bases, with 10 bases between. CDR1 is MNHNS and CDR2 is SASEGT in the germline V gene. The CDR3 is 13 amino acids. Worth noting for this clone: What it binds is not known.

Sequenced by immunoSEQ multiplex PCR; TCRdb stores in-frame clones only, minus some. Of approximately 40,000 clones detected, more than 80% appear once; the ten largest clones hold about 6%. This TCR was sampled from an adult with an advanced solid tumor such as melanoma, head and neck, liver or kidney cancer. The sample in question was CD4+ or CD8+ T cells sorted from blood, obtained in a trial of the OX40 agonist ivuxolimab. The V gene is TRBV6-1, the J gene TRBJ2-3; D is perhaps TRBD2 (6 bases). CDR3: CASRALATDTQYF. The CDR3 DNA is TGTGCCAGCAGGGCCCTAGCGACAGATACGCAGTATTTT.